This T cell receptor (beta chain) originates from a study of blood T cell repertoires in COVID-19. Overall study: Sources were T cells, B-cell-depleted T cells, or PBMCs; the material itself was cDNA or gDNA.

The V segment lost 1 base and the J segment 2 bases; nucleotides outside the gene matches: 4. The CDR3 is 17 residues long. Germline values: CDR1 LNHDA, CDR2 SQIVND (reference sequence). In the source study's methods: From reference gene primer amplification, estimates of nucleated cell counts were derived. Profiled with immunoSEQ multiplex PCR; TCRdb holds only in-frame clones, not every one. V, J and clone size are taken as reported in that table, and D and trimming were inferred from the DNA itself. The repertoire holds 80,000 to 95,000 clones, approximately 80% seen once, with more than 25% in the top ten.

Specimen: peripheral blood. This TCR came from a woman of 80 years or more with active or convalescent COVID-19. The V gene is TRBV19, the J gene TRBJ2-5, with 13 bases lining up with TRBD2. CDR3 coding DNA: TGTGCCAGTAGTATAGCACGGACTAGCGGGGGACAAGAGACCCAGTACTTC. Its translation: CASSIARTSGGQETQYF.